This T cell receptor beta chain originates from a study of cytomegalovirus exposure and HLA in healthy donors. Study-level information: In a later analysis, the roughly 130 validation repertoires were reported to have used the same platform as the roughly 700 first-cohort repertoires.

Profiled with immunoSEQ multiplex PCR; TCRdb holds only in-frame clones, not every one. The table records about 260,000 clones, roughly 88% of them present only once. With regard to this clone: Its specificity is unknown. Different DNA sequences within this sample yield the same CDR3.

There are 11 residues in the CDR3. Between the trimmed V and J ends, which lost 6 bases and 1 base, there was a span of 3 bases. Germline V gene sequence: CDR1 MNHNY, CDR2 SVGAGI (reference sequence). Findings of the study overall: The classifier was said to identify cytomegalovirus status with high specificity and sensitivity.

The donors formed part of the roughly 110-subject validation cohort, distinct from the approximately 670-subject first cohort. The chain links TRBV6-6 to TRBJ1-1; D gene uncertain. The source is a woman in her twenties or thirties in good health and CMV-seronegative. Sequences were obtained from PBMCs. The CDR3 sequence: CASSPNTEAFF. The CDR3 DNA follows: TGTGCCAGCAGCCCGAACACTGAAGCTTTCTTT.